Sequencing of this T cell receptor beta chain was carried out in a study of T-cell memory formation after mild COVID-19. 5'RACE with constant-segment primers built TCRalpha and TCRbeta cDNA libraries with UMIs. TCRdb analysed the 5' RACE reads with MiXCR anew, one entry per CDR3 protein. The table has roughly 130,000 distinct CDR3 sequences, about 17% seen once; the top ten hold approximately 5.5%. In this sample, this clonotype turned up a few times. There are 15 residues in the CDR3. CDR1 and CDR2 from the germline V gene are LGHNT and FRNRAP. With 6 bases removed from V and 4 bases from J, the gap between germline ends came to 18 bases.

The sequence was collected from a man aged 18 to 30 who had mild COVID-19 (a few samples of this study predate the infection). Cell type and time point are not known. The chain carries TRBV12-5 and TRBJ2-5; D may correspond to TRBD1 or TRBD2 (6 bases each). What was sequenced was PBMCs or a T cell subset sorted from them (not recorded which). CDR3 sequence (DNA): TGTGCTAGTGGCCTCGGGGGCGGGTCAGTAGAGACCCAGTACTTC. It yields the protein CASGLGGGSVETQYF.